This is a list of T cell receptor beta chains from one sample in a study of cytomegalovirus exposure and HLA in healthy donors. Profiling relied on immunoSEQ multiplex PCR, and the TCRdb table lists in-frame clones only, not all of them. There are fewer than 200,000 clones in the sample; 70% to 80% occur only once, and around 0.74% lies in the top ten. The specimen was PBMCs. These receptors came from a woman aged 40 to 55 in good health and CMV-seronegative. Each CDR3 is given without its conserved first and last residue.

>TRBV29-1|TRBJ2-3
SVFPSSGGRGGSDTQY
>TRBV10-1|TRBJ1-1
ASSTTGTVNTEAF
>TRBV7-2|TRBJ2-5
ADGIGETQY
>TRBV28|TRBJ2-4
ASSLPGGAKNIQY
>TRBV7-3|TRBJ2-3
ASSLTGVPTDTQY
>TRBV19|TRBJ1-2
ASTHVGAYGYT
>TRBV6-1|TRBJ2-1
ASTKTSADNEQF
>TRBV5-1|TRBJ1-2
ASSLDTLGYGYT
>TRBV19|TRBJ2-4
ASSLGQGIAKNIQY
>TRBV6-1|TRBJ2-5
ASSPGSETQY
>TRBV6-6|TRBJ1-5
ASRRGHLGGNQPQH
>TRBV9|TRBJ2-7
ASSVNPSGGAVSSYEQY
>TRBV6-5|TRBJ1-4
ASRPSGQGGILF
>TRBV30|TRBJ2-7
AWNRDTISYEQY
>TRBV6-5|TRBJ2-1
ASSPTGGRYNEQF
>TRBV4-1|TRBJ1-2
ASSQARDSGYT
>TRBV9|TRBJ2-7
ASSLQMEDEQY
>TRBV7-2|TRBJ2-7
ASSSFGLPGYEQY
>TRBV2|TRBJ1-3
ASRVDRRSGNTIY
>TRBV6-5|TRBJ2-7
ASSRGTSGDYEQY
>TRBV5-1|TRBJ1-1
ASSLEDRPGSRTEAF
>TRBV9|TRBJ1-5
ASSVGGGPQPQH
>TRBV5-1|TRBJ2-3
ASPTSGGLSTDTQY
>TRBV29-1|TRBJ2-2
SVEGEDTGELF
>TRBV30|TRBJ2-3
AWISRGPSTDTQY
>TRBV29-1|TRBJ1-6
SVAEGRAGGRFLH
>TRBV5-4|TRBJ2-5
ASSPDPGEETQY
>TRBV5-4|TRBJ2-1
ASSQTSGTYNEQF
>TRBV27|TRBJ2-1
ASSPLISGRLYEQF
>TRBV5-5|TRBJ2-7
ASSPGTGQHEQY
>TRBV5-1|TRBJ2-1
ASSLAGLGGYNEQF
>TRBV18|TRBJ2-7
ASSPSTASYEQY
>TRBV10-3|TRBJ2-2
AIKEGLAGGSGELF
>TRBV7-8|TRBJ2-7
ASSFLGGAEQY
>TRBV5-4|TRBJ2-3
ASSVSSGSPSTDTQY